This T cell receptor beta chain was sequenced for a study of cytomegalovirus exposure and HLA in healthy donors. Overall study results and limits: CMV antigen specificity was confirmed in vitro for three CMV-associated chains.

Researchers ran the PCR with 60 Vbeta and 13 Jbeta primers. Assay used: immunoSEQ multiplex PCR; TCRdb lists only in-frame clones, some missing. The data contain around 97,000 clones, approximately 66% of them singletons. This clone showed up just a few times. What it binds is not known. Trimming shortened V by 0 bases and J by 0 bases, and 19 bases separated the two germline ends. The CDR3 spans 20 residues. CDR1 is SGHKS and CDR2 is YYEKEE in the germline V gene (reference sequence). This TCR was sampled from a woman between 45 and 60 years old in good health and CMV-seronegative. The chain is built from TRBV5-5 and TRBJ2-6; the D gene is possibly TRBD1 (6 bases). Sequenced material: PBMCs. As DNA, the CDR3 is TGTGCCAGCAGCTTGGGGTGGGTTCCAGGGGCCATCTCTGGGGCCAACGTCCTGACTTTC. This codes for CASSLGWVPGAISGANVLTF.